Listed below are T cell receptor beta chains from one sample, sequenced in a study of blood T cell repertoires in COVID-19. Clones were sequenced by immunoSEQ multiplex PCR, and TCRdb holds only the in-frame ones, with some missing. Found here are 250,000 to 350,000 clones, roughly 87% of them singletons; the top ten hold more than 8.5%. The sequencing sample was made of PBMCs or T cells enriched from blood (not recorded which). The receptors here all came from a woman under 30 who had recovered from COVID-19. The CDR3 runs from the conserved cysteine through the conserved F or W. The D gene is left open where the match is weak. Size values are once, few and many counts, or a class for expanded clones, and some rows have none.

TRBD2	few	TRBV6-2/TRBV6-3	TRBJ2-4	TGTGCCAGCAGTTCAATCGGACTAGCGGGCTCCAAAAACATTCAGTACTTC	CASSSIGLAGSKNIQYF
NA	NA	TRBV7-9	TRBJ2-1	TGTGCCAGCAGCTCCTACACTACCATCTCCTACAATGAGCAGTTCTTC	CASSSYTTISYNEQFF
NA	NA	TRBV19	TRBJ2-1	TGTGCCAGTAGTACCGGACAGTCCCGCTTCTCCTACAATGAGCAGTTCTTC	CASSTGQSRFSYNEQFF
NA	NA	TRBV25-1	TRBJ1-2	TGTGCCAGCAGTGAAGACAGCTTTAGGGTTGATGGCTACACCTTC	CASSEDSFRVDGYTF
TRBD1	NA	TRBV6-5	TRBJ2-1	TGTGCCAGCAGGAGGACAGGGGGCAATGAGCAGTTCTTC	CASRRTGGNEQFF
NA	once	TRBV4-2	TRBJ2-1	TGTGCCAGCAAGGCCACCCTGGGGCATGAGCAGTTCTTC	CASKATLGHEQFF
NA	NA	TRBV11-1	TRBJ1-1	TGTGCCAGCAGCCTACTCGGGGACACTGAAGCTTTCTTT	CASSLLGDTEAFF
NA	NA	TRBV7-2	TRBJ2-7	TGTGCCAGCAGCTTAGTAGTTGGCGAGCAGTACTTC	CASSLVVGEQYF
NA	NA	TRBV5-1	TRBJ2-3	TGCGCCAGCAGCTTGGTCTCTTACAGGGAACACACGTATACGCAGTATTTT	CASSLVSYREHTYTQYF
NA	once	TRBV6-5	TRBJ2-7	TGTGCCAGCAGATCCCATGGAGCCACTCGCTACGAGCAGTACTTC	CASRSHGATRYEQYF
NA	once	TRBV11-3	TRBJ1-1	TGTGCCAGCAGCTTAGGAGGTTACGCGACTGAAGCTTTCTTT	CASSLGGYATEAFF
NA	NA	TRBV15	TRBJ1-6	TGTGCCACCAGCGAGGGGGTTTCACCCCTCCACTTT	CATSEGVSPLHF
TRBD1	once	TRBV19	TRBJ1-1	TGTGCCAGTAGACGGACAGGAGTGAACACTGAAGCTTTCTTT	CASRRTGVNTEAFF
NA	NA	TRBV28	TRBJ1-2	TGTGCCAGCAGTTTAAGGGGGATCTATGGCTACACCTTC	CASSLRGIYGYTF
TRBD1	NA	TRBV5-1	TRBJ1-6	TGCGCCAGCAGCTCCGGGACAGGGGATTCACCCCTCCACTTT	CASSSGTGDSPLHF
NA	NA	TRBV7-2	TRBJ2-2	TGTGCCAGCAGCTTAAGCGGGTTCACCGGGGAGCTGTTTTTT	CASSLSGFTGELFF
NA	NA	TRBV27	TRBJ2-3	TGTGCCAGCAGTTTCGGGCAGGGTCCAGATACGCAGTATTTT	CASSFGQGPDTQYF
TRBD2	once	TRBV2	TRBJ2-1	TGTGCCAGCAGGGGGGACACCAAAACCGGGACTAGCGGTTACAATGAGCAGTTCTTC	CASRGDTKTGTSGYNEQFF
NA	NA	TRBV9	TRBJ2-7	TGTGCCAGCAGCGCCAGGAGGGACGGGTTCTACGAGCAGTACTTC	CASSARRDGFYEQYF
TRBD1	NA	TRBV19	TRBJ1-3	TGTGCCAGTAGTGGGACAGGGTACTCTGGAAACACCATATATTTT	CASSGTGYSGNTIYF
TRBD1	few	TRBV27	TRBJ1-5	TGTGCCAGCAGTTTAGGTCAGGGGGCCCAGCCCCAGCATTTT	CASSLGQGAQPQHF
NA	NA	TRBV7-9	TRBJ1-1	TGTGCCAGCAGCTTAATATCGGGGGGGACTGAAGCTTTCTTT	CASSLISGGTEAFF
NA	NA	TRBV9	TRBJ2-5	TGTGCCAGCAGCACAGGAGATCCTAACCAAGAGACCCAGTACTTC	CASSTGDPNQETQYF
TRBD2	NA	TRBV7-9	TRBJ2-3	TGTGCCAGCAGCCCCGATATAGCGGGGTATTTT	CASSPDIAGYF
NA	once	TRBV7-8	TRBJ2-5	TGTGCCAGCAGCTGGACAGAAGAGACCCAGTACTTC	CASSWTEETQYF
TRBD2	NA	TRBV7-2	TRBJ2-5	TGTGCCAGCAGCCTAGGGCTAGCGGGAGGGGGGGGGACCCAGTACTTC	CASSLGLAGGGGTQYF
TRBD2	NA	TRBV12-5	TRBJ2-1	TGTGCTAGTGGTTTGGGACTAGCGGGGGTTAGTGAGCAGTTCTTC	CASGLGLAGVSEQFF
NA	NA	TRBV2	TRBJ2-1	TGTGCCAGCAAGGGGGGGACCTCGGACAATGAGCAGTTCTTC	CASKGGTSDNEQFF
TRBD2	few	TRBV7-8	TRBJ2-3	TGTGCCAGCAGCTCCGGGGGGATTTTATCAGATACGCAGTATTTT	CASSSGGILSDTQYF
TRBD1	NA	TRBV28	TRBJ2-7	TGTGCCAGCAGTCCCCCCCCGGGACAGGGCGAGCAGTACTTC	CASSPPPGQGEQYF
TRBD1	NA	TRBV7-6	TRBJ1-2	TGTGCCAGCAGCTTAGCGGGACAGTGGGGGCCCACTAACTATGGCTACACCTTC	CASSLAGQWGPTNYGYTF
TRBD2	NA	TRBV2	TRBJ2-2	TGTGCCAGCAGTGTAGCTGGGGGGGCGAACACCGGGGAGCTGTTTTTT	CASSVAGGANTGELFF
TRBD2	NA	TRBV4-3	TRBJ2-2	TGCGCCAGCAGCCAAGATAGTTTCGGGAGGGAGATAACCGGGGAGCTGTTTTTT	CASSQDSFGREITGELFF
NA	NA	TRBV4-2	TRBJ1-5	TGTGCCAGCAGCGGCGGGAGGGGTCAGCCCCAGCATTTT	CASSGGRGQPQHF
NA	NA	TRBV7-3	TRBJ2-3	TGTGCCAGCAGCCAAACCCCCGGGGTGGCAGATACGCAGTATTTT	CASSQTPGVADTQYF
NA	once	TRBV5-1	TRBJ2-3	TGCGCCAGCAGCTTGGAACAGGGATATGGAGATACGCAGTATTTT	CASSLEQGYGDTQYF
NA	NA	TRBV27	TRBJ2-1	TGTGCCAGCAGTTTATTGGGGCACGCCTACAATGAGCAGTTCTTC	CASSLLGHAYNEQFF
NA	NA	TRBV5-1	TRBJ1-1	TGCGCCAGCAGCTTACAGGGATTCCCTGAAGCTTTCTTT	CASSLQGFPEAFF
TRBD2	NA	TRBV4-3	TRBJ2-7	TGCGCCAGCAGCCAAGATCCCCCAGCAGCGGGGGGGACGGCGATTAACTACGAGCAGTACTTC	CASSQDPPAAGGTAINYEQYF
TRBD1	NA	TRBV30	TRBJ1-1	TGTGCCTGGAGTGGACCCGGACAGGGGGCAGGCGGAGCTTTCTTT	CAWSGPGQGAGGAFF
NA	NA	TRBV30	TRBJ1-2	TGTGCCTGGAGTGTTACCTTCGGACAGTCTCCCCGACACTTC	CAWSVTFGQSPRHF
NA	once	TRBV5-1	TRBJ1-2	TGCGCCAGCAGCTTGGAGGTGGGCTTTGGCTACACCTTC	CASSLEVGFGYTF
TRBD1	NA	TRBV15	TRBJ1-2	TGTGCCACCAGCAGGGACAGGGCCACCTATGGCTACACCTTC	CATSRDRATYGYTF
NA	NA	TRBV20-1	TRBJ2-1	TGCAGTGCTAGTCCCGCCCCCCCGGTTACCTACAATGAGCAGTTCTTC	CSASPAPPVTYNEQFF
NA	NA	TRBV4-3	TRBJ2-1	TGCGCCAGCAGCCAAGACTCTACAGGGGGGGGTTACAATGAGCAGTTCTTC	CASSQDSTGGGYNEQFF
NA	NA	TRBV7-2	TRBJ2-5	TGTGCCAGCAGCTACCAAAGGACAATTAAAGAGACCCAGTACTTC	CASSYQRTIKETQYF
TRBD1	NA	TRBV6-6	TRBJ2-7	TGTGCCAGCAGTATCCCACAGGGGGCCTCCCACGAGCAGTACTTC	CASSIPQGASHEQYF